The 4 T cell receptor beta chains below all came from one sample that was sequenced in a study of read filtering for tumor transcriptome and immune sequencing. Molecular barcoded adaptors covering alpha/delta and beta/gamma chains were used on approximately 440 ng RNA. TCRdb processed the reads anew with MiXCR; each CDR3 protein has one entry. The sample shows 43,000 or so distinct CDR3 sequences, approximately 12% of them seen only once. The sequenced sample was a population of CD138-negative cells sorted from bone marrow. Source of these receptors: a donor at least 40 years old with multiple myeloma.

This clonotype was detected many times. The chain links TRBV27 to TRBJ1-5; D not certain. V was shortened by 6 bases and J by 5 bases, with 14 bases between the two germline ends. Germline assignment: CDR1 MNHEY and CDR2 SMNVEV (reference sequence). CDR3 length: 14 amino acids. Here the CDR3 reads CASSQIHSDQPQHF. CDR3 in DNA: TGTGCCAGCAGCCAAATCCACAGCGATCAGCCCCAGCATTTT.

This clonotype was detected ten times or more. The V call is TRBV2, the J call TRBJ2-1; D unresolved. In germline, CDR1 is SNHLY, CDR2 FYNNEI. The V gene lost 4 bases and the J gene lost 4 bases, with 5 bases spanning the gap. CDR3 size: 12 residues. The DNA for the CDR3 is TGTGCCAGCAGTGTGGCGTACAATGAGCAGTTCTTC. Translation: CASSVAYNEQFF.

This clonotype turned up a few times. An end of the junction differs from the germline gene, which may be a read error. This chain uses TRBV7-9 with TRBJ2-1; D could derive from TRBD1 or TRBD2 (5 bases each). CDR1 is SEHNR, CDR2 FQNEAQ, per germline (reference sequence). The CDR3 is 15 amino acids. CDR3 sequence: CASSFRESAYNERFF. The CDR3 nucleotides read TGTGCCAGCAGCTTCAGGGAGTCCGCCTACAATGAGCGGTTCTTC.

On this clonotype: Being one base from a much bigger clone, this may be a read error. This chain joins TRBV10-3 and TRBJ2-3; TRBD2 is a possible D gene (6 bases). The CDR3 contains 17 residues. In germline, CDR1 is ENHRY, CDR2 SYGVKD. In DNA, the CDR3 is TGTGCCAGCAGTTACCCGCCCCTGTCGGGGGTTGGAGATACGCAGTATTTT. Protein: CASSYPPLSGVGDTQYF.